This T cell receptor beta chain was profiled in a study of blood T cell repertoires in COVID-19. About the study: Sites in the United States, Italy and Spain provided acute and convalescent COVID-19 samples.

Generated by immunoSEQ multiplex PCR, the TCRdb table keeps only in-frame clones and is missing some. The data show roughly 69,000 clones, just over 85% seen once. CDR3 length: 12 residues. The specimen was peripheral blood. The chain is built from TRBV21-1 and TRBJ1-2; TRBD1 reflects the table's D call only, with no check against the DNA. TRBV21-1 is designated a pseudogene. This clonotype was obtained from a human donor in a cohort sampled during active COVID-19. The chain's CDR3 is CASRGQEYGYTF. Written as DNA, the CDR3 is TGTGCCAGCAGAGGACAGGAGTATGGCTACACCTTC.